This section outlines one T cell receptor (beta chain) sequence together with its context. The data are from a study of control samples from healthy donors and cancer patients. The CDR3 sequence is 16 residues long. CDR1 is SGHRS, CDR2 YFSETQ, per germline. After removal of 0 bases from V and 4 bases from J, the junction contained 6 bases not matched to a gene. Here immunoSEQ multiplex PCR was the method, and the copy in TCRdb shows in-frame clones only, minus some. This sample has approximately 99,000 clones, with just under 85% found just once. Source material: blood. The chain couples TRBV5-1 to TRBJ2-3, with 9 positions matching TRBD2. This TCR derives from a man between 18 and 35 years old in good health. The CDR3 region has the DNA TGCGCCAGCAGCTTGGTCGGCGGGGGGGCCGCAGATACGCAGTATTTT. It encodes CASSLVGGGAADTQYF.